Below, one T cell receptor beta chain is given with its context. Its specificity is not known. One entry per CDR3 protein, called by TCRdb with MiXCR from the 5' RACE reads. This sample yields 81,000 or so distinct CDR3 sequences, of which more than 7.5% are seen a single time; about 2.2% belongs to the top ten. It was unfractionated whole blood from which total RNA was extracted. There are 15 residues in the CDR3. The V and J ends lost 2 bases and 0 bases respectively, with 11 bases between them. Germline values: CDR1 SQVTM, CDR2 ANQGSEA. The data were obtained in a study of human T cells and chemical hapten exposure. Study results and caveats: The number of TCRs above 1 in 1000 frequency did not change after DPC sensitization.

The genes are TRBV29-1 and TRBJ1-3; D might be TRBD1 (5 bases). This receptor was identified in a male donor in good health. The CDR3 sequence is CSVELRGYSGNTIYF. Here the CDR3 DNA reads TGCAGCGTTGAACTCCGGGGGTACTCTGGAAACACCATATATTTT.